These 19 T cell receptor beta chains came from one sample sequenced in a study of T cells expressing NK-cell markers. Using the 5' RACE reads, TCRdb records one entry per CDR3 protein without DNA. Reported are around 100,000 distinct CDR3 sequences; the ten largest clones contain about a fifth. Sequencing was performed on blood T cells: a sorted CD56 or NKG2C T cell subset, CD4+ or CD8+ T cells, or bulk PBMC T cells (not recorded which). Receptors originate from a woman between 18 and 70 years old in good health.

The genes are TRBV4-3 and TRBJ2-1; the D gene TCRdb calls, TRBD2, cannot be checked with no DNA. Germline loops: CDR1 LGHNA, CDR2 YSLEER. CDR3 length: 18 residues. CDR3 in amino acids: CASSHDDSAGGTYNEQFF.

The rearrangement links TRBV9 to TRBJ1-6. The CDR3 is 15 residues long. From germline, CDR1 is SGDLS and CDR2 YYNGEE. CDR3 region: CASSVGEAYNSPLHF.

The V gene is TRBV6-4, the J gene TRBJ2-3. Germline V lookup: CDR1 MRHNA, CDR2 SNTAGT. The CDR3 runs to 13 residues. The CDR3 sequence: CASSAVREDTQYF.

The chain is built from TRBV9 and TRBJ1-1. Germline CDR1 SGDLS, CDR2 YYNGEE. CDR3 length: 13 residues. CDR3 in amino acids: CASSVVWNTEAFF.

V is TRBV29-1 and J is TRBJ2-7; TCRdb lists TRBD1, though no DNA is available to test this call. The length of the CDR3 is 14 residues. CDR1 SQVTM and CDR2 ANQGSEA come from the germline V gene. The CDR3 region is CSVERRGDGYEQYF.

The rearrangement uses TRBV23-1 and TRBJ2-6. TRBV23-1 counts as an open reading frame of uncertain function. The CDR3 consists of 18 residues. This CDR3 is CASSQSQAGTSGANVLTF.

The chain employs TRBV12-3 or TRBV12-4 and TRBJ2-1. This CDR3 has 14 amino acids. The CDR3 sequence is CASSLRQLYNEQFF.

The CDR3 protein is CASSIAPGLNNEQFF. V and J are TRBV19 and TRBJ2-1. Germline V gene sequence: CDR1 LNHDA, CDR2 SQIVND (reference sequence). CDR3 size: 15 residues. Supplemented by reference TRBV19 and TRBJ2-1, the full variable domain reads DGGITQSPKYLFRKEGQNVTLSCEQNLNHDAMYWYRQDPGQGLRLIYYSQIVNDFQKGDIAEGYSVSREKKESFPLTVTSAQKNPTAFYLCASSIAPGLNNEQFFGPGTRLTVL.

The chain combines TRBV20-1 with TRBJ2-1; TCRdb's D call of TRBD2 is untestable without DNA. CDR3 length equals 15 residues. Germline V gives CDR1 DFQATT, CDR2 SNEGSKA (reference sequence). The CDR3 loop reads CSAKIIAGGTNEQFF.

The V call is TRBV27, the J call TRBJ2-3; the D call from TCRdb, TRBD2, cannot be confirmed without DNA. CDR3 length: 18 amino acids. Germline CDR1 and CDR2: MNHEY and SMNVEV (reference sequence). The CDR3 loop reads CASSLWGGTSGSSDTQYF.

The CDR3 spells CATSDYQGPQETQYF. The V call is TRBV24-1, the J call TRBJ2-5; TCRdb's D call of TRBD1 is untestable without DNA. This CDR3 has 15 residues. CDR1 and CDR2 from the germline V gene are KGHDR and SFDVKD.

The chain joins TRBV19 to TRBJ1-2. The CDR3 length is 12 residues. CDR1 is LNHDA and CDR2 is SQIVND in the germline V gene (reference sequence). CDR3 sequence: CASSYGNYGYTF.

This CDR3 is CASSASTSMRGNEQFF. V gene TRBV9 combines with J gene TRBJ2-1; the TCRdb D gene call, TRBD2, has no DNA to confirm it. CDR3 length equals 16 residues. Germline-derived CDR1 and CDR2 are SGDLS and YYNGEE.

The chain has TRBV7-3 and TRBJ2-3; no DNA is available, so the TRBD1 call from TCRdb remains unchecked. In germline, CDR1 is SGHTA, CDR2 FQGTGA. The CDR3 covers 15 residues. The CDR3: CASSSSGLSTDTQYF.

The genes are TRBV20-1 and TRBJ2-7; lacking DNA, the TRBD1 call made by TCRdb goes unchecked. Germline V gene lookup returns CDR1 DFQATT and CDR2 SNEGSKA (reference sequence). CDR3 length: 14 residues. CDR3 sequence reads: CSADEGGSAYEQYF.

Here the CDR3 reads CASTWTGGLQPQHF. The chain links TRBV19 to TRBJ1-5; TCRdb picks TRBD1, but there is no DNA to check that call. From germline, CDR1 is LNHDA and CDR2 SQIVND (reference sequence). The CDR3 totals 14 residues.

This sequence joins TRBV7-6 and TRBJ2-3; lacking DNA, the TRBD2 call made by TCRdb goes unchecked. This CDR3 contains 16 residues. The germline V gene encodes CDR1 SGHVS and CDR2 FNYEAQ. The CDR3: CASSPPASGSTDTQYF.

V and J are TRBV27 and TRBJ2-7; TCRdb returns TRBD1, unconfirmable since there is no DNA. CDR1 and CDR2 from the germline V gene are MNHEY and SMNVEV (reference sequence). The CDR3 has 14 residues. The CDR3 loop reads CASSLSESGVEQYF.

The V and J genes are TRBV12-3 or TRBV12-4 and TRBJ2-3; TCRdb gives TRBD2 as the D gene, but with no DNA this cannot be confirmed. This CDR3 is 16 amino acids long. CDR3 region: CASSSPLAGPPDTQYF.